This TCR beta chain was sequenced during a study of shared clonotypes between healthy human individuals. Healthy adults negative for HIV, lacking recent acute infections or vaccinations, served as donors. The test was conducted at deep level. When replicate PCRs were run on sorted subsets, they used roughly 0.2 ug DNA, roughly 30,000 T cell genomes. The authors' processing: Filtering differed for immunoSEQ, which gave only junction sequences without quality scores. Assay: immunoSEQ multiplex PCR; the TCRdb copy retains only in-frame clones and omits some. That table furnishes V, J and clone size, whereas the DNA furnished D and trimming. The profile shows 1,100,000 or so clones, more than 75% of them singletons. The specimen sequenced was memory CD4+ T cells from PBMCs. Subset denoted: CD45RA-negative fraction. The TCR comes from a man younger than 35 in good health. Some clones in this sample may be carry-over from other donors' samples.

This CDR3 reads CASSLNGQMNYGYTF. Here the CDR3 DNA reads TGTGCCAGCAGTTTAAACGGACAGATGAACTATGGCTACACCTTC. The V call is TRBV28, the J call TRBJ1-2; D might be TRBD1 (6 bases). Trimming removed 2 bases from V and 2 bases from J, with 12 bases in between. Germline V gene lookup returns CDR1 MDHEN and CDR2 SYDVKM. This CDR3 is 15 amino acids long.